The rows below give T cell receptor beta chains drawn from one sample of a study of control samples from healthy donors and cancer patients. The repertoire was sequenced with immunoSEQ multiplex PCR; TCRdb's copy has only in-frame clones and lacks some. The sample records about 41,000 clones, about 95% being singletons. The specimen sequenced was blood. All receptors derive from a man aged 55 to 69 in good health. Both conserved end residues are part of each CDR3. The order of the fields is V gene, J gene, CDR3 protein.

v_call: TRBV11-2; j_call: TRBJ1-4; cdr3_aa: CASSLERSEKLFF
v_call: TRBV2; j_call: TRBJ1-5; cdr3_aa: CASSETGAESNQPQHF
v_call: TRBV28; j_call: TRBJ2-7; cdr3_aa: CASSFGSAGGVTQYF
v_call: TRBV19; j_call: TRBJ2-5; cdr3_aa: CASSIEPLLAGGRQETQYF
v_call: TRBV5-4; j_call: TRBJ2-5; cdr3_aa: CASSTGQVETQYF
v_call: TRBV10-1; j_call: TRBJ2-1; cdr3_aa: CASSEGAGWYNEQFF
v_call: TRBV9; j_call: TRBJ2-7; cdr3_aa: CASSPGTSIYEQYF
v_call: TRBV5-1; j_call: TRBJ2-7; cdr3_aa: CASSLAAGSYEQYF
v_call: TRBV2; j_call: TRBJ2-5; cdr3_aa: CASLVVGTQYF
v_call: TRBV7-9; j_call: TRBJ2-5; cdr3_aa: CASSILTGSETQYF
v_call: TRBV21-1; j_call: TRBJ2-7; cdr3_aa: CASSRGRLPGGQYF
v_call: TRBV24-1; j_call: TRBJ2-3; cdr3_aa: CATREGGGTDTQYF
v_call: TRBV10-3; j_call: TRBJ2-7; cdr3_aa: CAISEGPSTYEQYF
v_call: TRBV5-5; j_call: TRBJ2-2; cdr3_aa: CASSLMRTGTNTGELFF
v_call: TRBV7-9; j_call: TRBJ2-5; cdr3_aa: CASSLVLAGVETQYF
v_call: TRBV6-6; j_call: TRBJ1-1; cdr3_aa: CASSLPGQVNTEAFF
v_call: TRBV28; j_call: TRBJ1-1; cdr3_aa: CASSSGTGQAFF
v_call: TRBV3-1/TRBV3-2; j_call: TRBJ2-7; cdr3_aa: CASSQVPWDRAVSSYEQYF
v_call: TRBV14; j_call: TRBJ2-2; cdr3_aa: CASRTSGRWELFF
v_call: TRBV7-2; j_call: TRBJ1-1; cdr3_aa: CASSVGVEAFF
v_call: TRBV7-9; j_call: TRBJ1-4; cdr3_aa: CASSRTTNEKLFF
v_call: TRBV29-1; j_call: TRBJ1-4; cdr3_aa: CSAGTGGEKLFF
v_call: TRBV6-6; j_call: TRBJ1-6; cdr3_aa: CASNPVGALNSPLHF
v_call: TRBV11-2; j_call: TRBJ1-2; cdr3_aa: CASSLDQGRGYTF
v_call: TRBV3-1/TRBV3-2; j_call: TRBJ2-2; cdr3_aa: CASSQAGELFF
v_call: TRBV11-3; j_call: TRBJ2-5; cdr3_aa: CASSLLAGGSVETQYF
v_call: TRBV30; j_call: TRBJ1-5; cdr3_aa: CAWRDQTGQPQHF
v_call: TRBV7-6; j_call: TRBJ2-1; cdr3_aa: CASSQLSSGFSYNEQFF
v_call: TRBV7-8; j_call: TRBJ1-5; cdr3_aa: CASSKTGARNQPQHF
v_call: TRBV30; j_call: TRBJ1-5; cdr3_aa: CAWSFPEGAQPQHF
v_call: TRBV7-7; j_call: TRBJ2-7; cdr3_aa: CASSRGDRGYEQYF
v_call: TRBV7-2; j_call: TRBJ2-3; cdr3_aa: CASSPLRDRGTDTQYF
v_call: TRBV18; j_call: TRBJ1-1; cdr3_aa: CASSRDRGRVDTEAFF
v_call: TRBV9; j_call: TRBJ1-1; cdr3_aa: CASSVEGRVNTEAFF
v_call: TRBV21-1; j_call: TRBJ1-2; cdr3_aa: CASSKGCGTGNGYTF
v_call: TRBV3-1/TRBV3-2; j_call: TRBJ1-2; cdr3_aa: CASTRQGLGYGYTF